What follows are 13 T cell receptor beta chains derived from one specimen sequenced in a study of cytomegalovirus exposure and HLA in healthy donors. The PCR employed 60 Vbeta primers together with 13 Jbeta primers. The repertoire was sequenced with immunoSEQ multiplex PCR; TCRdb's copy has only in-frame clones and lacks some. In total, the table holds some 130,000 clones. Sequences were obtained from PBMCs. Source of these receptors: a woman aged 40 to 50 in good health and CMV-seronegative.

The chain is built from TRBV6-1 and TRBJ1-5, with D uncertain. This CDR3 comprises 13 residues. Looked up from germline, CDR1 is MNHNS and CDR2 is SASEGT. The V and J ends lost 5 bases and 2 bases respectively, with 7 bases between them. CDR3 in amino acids: CASSFLGNQPQHF. The CDR3 DNA reads TGTGCCAGCAGTTTTTTAGGCAATCAGCCCCAGCATTTT.

The V call is TRBV5-4, the J call TRBJ2-7; a possible D gene is TRBD2 (6 bases). CDR3 length: 13 amino acids. The V gene's germline CDR1 is SGHNT and CDR2 YYREEE (reference sequence). Trimming shortened V by 8 bases and J by 0 bases, and 12 bases separated the two germline ends. CDR3 protein: CASRRENSYEQYF. DNA of the CDR3: TGTGCCAGTCGGAGGGAAAACTCCTACGAGCAGTACTTC.

This sequence joins TRBV4-1 and TRBJ1-2; a possible D gene is TRBD1 (6 bases). In germline, CDR1 is MGHRA, CDR2 YSYEKL. Trimming cost V 1 base and J 4 bases, with 13 bases left between them. The CDR3 spans 15 residues. CDR3 nucleotides: TGCGCCAGCAGCCAAGGGTCAGGGGAGAGCTATGGCTACACCTTC. Protein sequence: CASSQGSGESYGYTF.

The chain couples TRBV19 to TRBJ1-2; no clear D. V was shortened by 0 bases and J by 0 bases, with 8 bases between the two germline ends. Germline V lookup: CDR1 LNHDA, CDR2 SQIVND (reference sequence). This CDR3 contains 15 residues. The CDR3 DNA is TGTGCCAGTAGTATAGATCACGGTTCTAACTATGGCTACACCTTC. Its translation: CASSIDHGSNYGYTF. Combining the CDR3 with reference TRBV19 and TRBJ1-2 gives the whole variable domain DGGITQSPKYLFRKEGQNVTLSCEQNLNHDAMYWYRQDPGQGLRLIYYSQIVNDFQKGDIAEGYSVSREKKESFPLTVTSAQKNPTAFYLCASSIDHGSNYGYTFGSGTRLTVV.

V and J are TRBV5-1 and TRBJ1-2; perhaps TRBD1 as D (5 bases). The CDR3 length is 13 residues. Germline loops: CDR1 SGHRS, CDR2 YFSETQ. Trimming took 4 bases from V and 8 from J, leaving 15 bases between them. Here the CDR3 reads CASSLTSGGGYTF. CDR3 bases: TGCGCCAGCAGCCTCACAAGCGGGGGAGGCTACACCTTC.

The chain employs TRBV18 and TRBJ1-2, with D perhaps matching TRBD1 (6 bases). Trimming took 3 bases from V and 0 from J, leaving 11 bases between them. Germline CDR1 and CDR2: KGHSH and LQKENI. This CDR3 region has 15 residues. The CDR3 loop reads CASSPGTQANYGYTF. CDR3 DNA sequence: TGTGCCAGCTCACCCGGGACACAAGCTAACTATGGCTACACCTTC.

The V and J genes are TRBV4-3 and TRBJ2-3; D might be TRBD2 (6 bases). V gave up 1 base and J gave up 5 bases, with 13 bases separating them. Germline-derived CDR1 and CDR2 are LGHNA and YSLEER. The CDR3 covers 15 residues. CDR3 DNA: TGCGCCAGCAGCCAAGCCCAGCGGGTGGGAGATACGCAGTATTTT. This translates into CASSQAQRVGDTQYF.

The V gene is TRBV19, the J gene TRBJ2-1, with a weak D call TRBD1 (6 bases). The CDR3 contains 18 residues. Trimming cost V 4 bases and J 0 bases, with 19 bases left between them. CDR1 and CDR2 (germline): LNHDA, SQIVND (reference sequence). The CDR3 coding sequence is TGTGCCAGTAGTACCTTCTCCGGGACATTGAGCTCCTACAATGAGCAGTTCTTC. It translates to CASSTFSGTLSSYNEQFF. The variable domain in full, completed from reference TRBV19 and TRBJ2-1, reads DGGITQSPKYLFRKEGQNVTLSCEQNLNHDAMYWYRQDPGQGLRLIYYSQIVNDFQKGDIAEGYSVSREKKESFPLTVTSAQKNPTAFYLCASSTFSGTLSSYNEQFFGPGTRLTVL.

The rearrangement joins TRBV19 to TRBJ1-5; D possibly corresponds to TRBD1 (6 bases). Trimming pared 3 bases from V and 5 bases from J, leaving 11 bases between. CDR1 LNHDA and CDR2 SQIVND come from the germline V gene (reference sequence). The CDR3 has 14 residues. The CDR3 DNA reads as TGTGCCAGTAGTATGAGTGGGGGCGATCAGCCCCAGCATTTT. Protein product: CASSMSGGDQPQHF.

The chain recombines TRBV10-1 with TRBJ2-4; 7 bases are a match to TRBD1. This CDR3 comprises 13 residues. J gave up 6 bases and V 8 bases, and 7 bases lay outside the gene matches. Germline CDR1 WNHNN, CDR2 SYGVQD (reference sequence). CDR3 protein: CASLPTGRNIQYF. DNA for the CDR3: TGCGCCAGCCTTCCGACAGGGCGAAACATTCAGTACTTC.

The chain employs TRBV29-1 and TRBJ1-2, with D hard to call. The V gene lost 4 bases and the J gene lost 2 bases, with 11 bases spanning the gap. Germline CDR1 and CDR2: SQVTM and ANQGSEA. This CDR3 is 13 amino acids long. In nucleotides, the CDR3 is TGCAGCGTTGCGGAGGCTACCAACTATGGCTACACCTTC. As protein: CSVAEATNYGYTF.

This chain joins TRBV4-3 and TRBJ2-5; tentatively, D is TRBD2 (6 bases). This CDR3 contains 13 residues. CDR1 is LGHNA, CDR2 YSLEER, per germline. Trimming removed 0 bases at V and 5 bases at J, with 7 bases between. The CDR3: CASSQDGGETQYF. The CDR3 DNA reads TGCGCCAGCAGCCAAGATGGGGGGGAGACCCAGTACTTC.

V is TRBV28 and J is TRBJ1-2, with 7 bases aligning to TRBD1. Germline CDR1 and CDR2: MDHEN and SYDVKM. The length of the CDR3 is 11 residues. CDR3 protein: CGHGQVGGYTF. CDR3 sequence (DNA): TGTGGGCATGGACAGGTCGGCGGCTACACCTTC.